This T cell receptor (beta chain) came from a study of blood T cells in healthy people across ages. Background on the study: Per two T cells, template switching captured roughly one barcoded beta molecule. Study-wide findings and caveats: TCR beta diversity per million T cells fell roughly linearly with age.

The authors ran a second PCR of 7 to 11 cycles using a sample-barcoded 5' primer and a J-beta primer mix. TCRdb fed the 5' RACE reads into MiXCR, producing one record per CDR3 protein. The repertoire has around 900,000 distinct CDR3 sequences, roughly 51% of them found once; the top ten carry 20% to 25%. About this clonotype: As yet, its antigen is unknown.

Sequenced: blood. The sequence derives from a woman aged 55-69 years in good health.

The CDR3 bases are TGTGCCAGCAGCTTCCAACGGGGTAGGGCAGATACGCAGTATTTT. It encodes CASSFQRGRADTQYF. The chain carries TRBV7-9 and TRBJ2-3, with a tentative D call TRBD2 (5 bases). Trimming pared 3 bases from V and 4 bases from J, leaving 14 bases between. The CDR3 sequence is 15 residues long. Germline V gene sequence: CDR1 SEHNR, CDR2 FQNEAQ (reference sequence).